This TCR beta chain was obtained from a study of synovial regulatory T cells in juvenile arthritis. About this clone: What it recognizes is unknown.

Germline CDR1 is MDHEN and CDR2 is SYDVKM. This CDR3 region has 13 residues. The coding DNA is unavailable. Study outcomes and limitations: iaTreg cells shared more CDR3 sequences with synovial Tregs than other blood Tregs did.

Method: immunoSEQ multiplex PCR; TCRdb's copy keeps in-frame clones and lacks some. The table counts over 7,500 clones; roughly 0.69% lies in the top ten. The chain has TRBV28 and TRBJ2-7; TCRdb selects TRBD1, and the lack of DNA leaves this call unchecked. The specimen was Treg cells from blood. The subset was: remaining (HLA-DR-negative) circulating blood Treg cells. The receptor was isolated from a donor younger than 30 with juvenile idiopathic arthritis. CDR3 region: CASIRQGSYEQYF.